These T cell receptor beta chains were read from a single sample in a study of T cell repertoires in cytomegalovirus infection. TCRdb passed the reads through MiXCR, listing each CDR3 protein once. The sample consists of 300,000 to 400,000 distinct CDR3 sequences, about 27% of them appearing once. These receptors have no known antigen. Sequenced material: cultured PBMCs, taken from culture after CMV antigen stimulation. These receptors all stem from a human donor in good health (CMV status not recorded). Some clones in this sample may be carry-over from other donors' samples. The CDR3 runs from the conserved cysteine through the conserved F or W. The D gene is left open where the match is weak. Clone size is given for some rows only: seen once, a few or many times, or a class if the clone is expanded.

- | - | TRBJ2-3 | TRBV15 | CATGVSTDTQYF | TGTGCTACCGGGGTTTCCACAGATACGCAGTATTTT
- | few | TRBJ2-7 | TRBV7-8 | CASSLEIQTYEQYF | TGTGCCAGCAGCTTAGAAATACAAACCTACGAGCAGTACTTC
- | once | TRBJ2-5 | TRBV6-2/TRBV6-3 | CASRQHRVLQETQYF | TGTGCCAGCAGGCAACACCGGGTCCTCCAAGAGACCCAGTACTTC
- | few | TRBJ1-3 | TRBV2 | CASSDSGSGNTIYF | TGTGCCAGCAGTGACTCTGGCTCTGGAAACACCATATATTTT
- | few | TRBJ1-4 | TRBV4-2 | CASSLADFVGVGEKLFF | TGTGCCAGCAGCTTGGCGGATTTCGTGGGGGTGGGTGAAAAACTGTTTTTT
- | once | TRBJ2-7 | TRBV18 | CASSPQLGGNEQYF | TGTGCCAGCTCACCACAGTTAGGGGGGAACGAGCAGTACTTC
- | - | TRBJ1-3 | TRBV6-1 | CASSSDWGSGNTIYF | TGTGCCAGCAGTTCCGACTGGGGCTCTGGAAACACCATATATTTT
- | - | TRBJ2-3 | TRBV11-1 | CASSLGGDWGTQYF | TGTGCCAGCAGCTTAGGCGGGGACTGGGGTACGCAGTATTTT
- | - | TRBJ1-1 | TRBV5-1 | CASSPDRIPPFF | TGCGCCAGCAGCCCTGACCGTATTCCCCCTTTCTTT
TRBD1 | - | TRBJ2-7 | TRBV7-2 | CASSLRKSFGTGNYEQYF | TGTGCCAGCAGCTTAAGGAAATCCTTCGGGACAGGGAACTACGAGCAGTACTTC
TRBD1 | - | TRBJ1-5 | TRBV18 | CASSLTGQDGQPQHF | TGTGCCAGCTCACTTACGGGACAGGACGGTCAGCCCCAGCATTTT
- | - | TRBJ1-1 | TRBV18 | CASSPPAGTLEGEAFF | TGTGCCAGCTCACCACCGGCCGGGACCCTTGAGGGTGAAGCTTTCTTT
TRBD2 | - | TRBJ2-5 | TRBV13 | CASSLVLAGGQETQYF | TGTGCCAGCAGCTTAGTCTTGGCGGGAGGACAAGAGACCCAGTACTTC
- | few | TRBJ2-7 | TRBV7-6 | CASSLGPSETYEQYF | TGTGCCAGCAGCTTAGGTCCTAGCGAAACCTACGAGCAGTACTTC
- | - | TRBJ2-1 | TRBV9 | CASSVESLGYNEQFF | TGTGCCAGCAGCGTAGAGAGTCTAGGGTACAATGAGCAGTTCTTC
TRBD1 | few | TRBJ2-1 | TRBV28 | CASSSSGTVGYEQFF | TGTGCCAGCAGCTCATCCGGGACAGTCGGCTATGAGCAGTTCTTC
- | many | TRBJ2-1 | TRBV7-2 | CASSALNEQFF | TGTGCCAGCAGCGCTTTGAATGAGCAGTTCTTC
- | few | TRBJ1-1 | TRBV10-3 | CAISGDLMNTEAFF | TGTGCCATCAGTGGGGACTTGATGAACACTGAAGCTTTCTTT
- | - | TRBJ1-5 | TRBV28 | CASGRSQHF | TGTGCCAGCGGGAGGTCCCAGCATTTT
TRBD1 | - | TRBJ1-1 | TRBV5-1 | CASSVRQGSVNTEAFF | TGCGCCAGCAGCGTACGACAGGGTTCGGTGAACACTGAAGCTTTCTTT
- | - | TRBJ1-2 | TRBV19 | CASSDAGASGYTF | TGTGCCAGTTCGGATGCGGGGGCGAGTGGCTACACCTTC
TRBD1 | few | TRBJ1-1 | TRBV5-1 | CASSSTGVNTEAFF | TGCGCCAGCAGCTCGACAGGGGTTAACACTGAAGCTTTCTTT
TRBD1 | few | TRBJ2-7 | TRBV5-1 | CASSADRGMAEQYF | TGCGCCAGCAGCGCCGACAGGGGAATGGCCGAGCAGTACTTC
- | few | TRBJ2-1 | TRBV7-3 | CASRAGGGQLYNEQFF | TGTGCCAGCAGGGCCGGGGGCGGACAGTTGTACAATGAGCAGTTCTTC
TRBD1 | few | TRBJ1-4 | TRBV15 | CATSTGQGGLRKLFF | TGTGCCACCAGCACCGGACAGGGCGGCTTGAGGAAACTGTTTTTT
- | few | TRBJ2-7 | TRBV2 | CASAKESVVEQYF | TGTGCCAGCGCTAAGGAGTCCGTAGTGGAGCAGTACTTC
- | - | TRBJ2-1 | TRBV11-1 | CASSLAVGSGRNEQFF | TGTGCCAGCAGCTTAGCGGTAGGCTCCGGGCGTAATGAGCAGTTCTTC
- | - | TRBJ2-7 | TRBV29-1 | CSVLEGPSENYEQYF | TGCAGCGTCCTAGAGGGTCCTAGCGAGAACTACGAGCAGTACTTC
- | - | TRBJ2-2 | TRBV12-3/TRBV12-4 | CASRSWAGVSGELFF | TGTGCCAGCCGGTCATGGGCAGGGGTTAGCGGGGAGCTGTTTTTT
- | many | TRBJ2-7 | TRBV12-3/TRBV12-4 | CASSLSAASAGEQYF | TGTGCCAGCAGTTTATCAGCCGCGTCGGCGGGCGAGCAGTACTTC
TRBD1 | - | TRBJ1-5 | TRBV19 | CASSKRGQGGNQPQHF | TGTGCCAGTTCCAAGAGGGGACAGGGGGGCAATCAGCCCCAGCATTTT